This T cell receptor beta chain was documented in a study of Graves' ophthalmopathy and Graves' hyperthyroidism. Findings and limits, study-wide: The model forecast ophthalmopathy progression, reaching about 70% sensitivity and 72% to 75% specificity.

As the template, RNA transcripts were used to amplify TCR beta CDR3 regions. First-round RT-PCR relied on HTBI primers, and a second-round multiplex PCR came next. TCRdb fed the multiplex PCR reads into MiXCR, producing one record per CDR3 protein. Of some 400,000 distinct CDR3 sequences in the sample, about 18% were seen once. About this clonotype: Its antigen is not known.

Sequences were obtained from peripheral blood. The TCR comes from a woman between 18 and 29 years old with Graves' ophthalmopathy.

CDR3 sequence reads: CASSFTGSSGNTIYF. DNA for the CDR3: TGCGCCAGCAGCTTCACAGGGAGCTCTGGAAACACCATATATTTT. The V call is TRBV5-1, the J call TRBJ1-3; D perhaps matches TRBD1 (6 bases). The CDR3 consists of 15 residues. Germline V CDR1 and CDR2: SGHRS, YFSETQ. With 2 bases removed from V and 0 bases from J, the gap between germline ends came to 9 bases.